The following is a TCR beta chain sequence with its context. The antigen is not known. Diagnosis relied on clinical symptoms, serum thyroxine and TRAb, thyroid ultrasound and orbital computed tomography. What was amplified from RNA transcripts were TCR beta CDR3 regions. HTBI primers were used for first-round RT-PCR of the TCR CDR3. Via MiXCR, TCRdb re-called the multiplex PCR reads, giving one row per CDR3 protein. The table shows roughly 800,000 distinct CDR3 sequences, with 38% occurring only once. Between the trimmed V and J ends, which lost 5 bases and 0 bases, there was a span of 19 bases. CDR1 is SGHDN and CDR2 is FVKESK in the germline V gene. The CDR3 has 18 residues. The data were obtained in a study of T cells in Graves' hyperthyroidism and ophthalmopathy. Findings and limits, study-wide: Most expanded thyroid clonotypes above 0.001 recurred in blood.

The sequence came from a man aged 18-30 years with Graves' hyperthyroidism. Material for sequencing was blood. The V and J genes are TRBV14 and TRBJ1-4; TRBD1 might be the D (6 bases). In DNA form, the CDR3 reads TGTGCCAGCAGCGCAGGGGAGGGCAGCATTGCAACTAATGAAAAACTGTTTTTT. Translated, it gives CASSAGEGSIATNEKLFF.